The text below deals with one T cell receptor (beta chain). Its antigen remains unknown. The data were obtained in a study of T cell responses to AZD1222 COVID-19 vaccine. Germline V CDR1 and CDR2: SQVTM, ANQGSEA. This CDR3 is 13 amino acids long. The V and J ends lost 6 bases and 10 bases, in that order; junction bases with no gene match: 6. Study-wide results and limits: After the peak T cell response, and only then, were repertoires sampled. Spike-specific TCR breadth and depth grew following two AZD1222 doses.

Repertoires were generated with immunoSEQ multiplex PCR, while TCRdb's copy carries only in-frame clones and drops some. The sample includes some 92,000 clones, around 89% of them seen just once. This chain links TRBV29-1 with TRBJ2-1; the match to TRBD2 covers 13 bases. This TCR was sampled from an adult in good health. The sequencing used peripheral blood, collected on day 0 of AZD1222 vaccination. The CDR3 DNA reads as TGCAGCGTGCGGACTAGCGGGAGTGGGGAGCAGTTCTTC. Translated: CSVRTSGSGEQFF.